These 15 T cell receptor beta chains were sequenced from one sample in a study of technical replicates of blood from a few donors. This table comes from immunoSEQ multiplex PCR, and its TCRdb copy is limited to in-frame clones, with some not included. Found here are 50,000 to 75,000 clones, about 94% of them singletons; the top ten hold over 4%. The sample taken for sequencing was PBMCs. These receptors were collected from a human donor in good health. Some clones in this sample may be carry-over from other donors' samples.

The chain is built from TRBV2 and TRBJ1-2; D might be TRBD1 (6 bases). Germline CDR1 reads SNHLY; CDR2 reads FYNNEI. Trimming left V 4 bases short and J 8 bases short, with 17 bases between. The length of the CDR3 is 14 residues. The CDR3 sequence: CASSGGQSFGGYTF. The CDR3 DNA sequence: TGTGCCAGCAGTGGAGGACAGTCCTTCGGGGGCTACACCTTC.

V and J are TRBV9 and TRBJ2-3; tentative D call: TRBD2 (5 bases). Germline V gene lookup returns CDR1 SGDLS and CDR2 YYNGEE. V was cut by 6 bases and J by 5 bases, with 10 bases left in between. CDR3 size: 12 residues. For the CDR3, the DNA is TGTGCCAGCACCGGGGTTGGAGATACGCAGTATTTT. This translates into CASTGVGDTQYF.

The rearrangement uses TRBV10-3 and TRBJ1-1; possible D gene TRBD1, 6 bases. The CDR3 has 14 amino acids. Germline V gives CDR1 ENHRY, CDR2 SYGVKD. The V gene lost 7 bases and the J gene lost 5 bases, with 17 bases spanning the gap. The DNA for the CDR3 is TGTGCCATCAAAAATACAGGGTACGGAACTGAAGCTTTCTTT. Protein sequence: CAIKNTGYGTEAFF.

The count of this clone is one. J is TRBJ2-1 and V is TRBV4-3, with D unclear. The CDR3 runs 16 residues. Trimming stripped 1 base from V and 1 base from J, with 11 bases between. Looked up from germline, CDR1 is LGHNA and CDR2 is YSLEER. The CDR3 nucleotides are TGCGCCAGCAGCCAAGGCGATCTGATTTCCTACAATGAGCAGTTCTTC. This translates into CASSQGDLISYNEQFF.

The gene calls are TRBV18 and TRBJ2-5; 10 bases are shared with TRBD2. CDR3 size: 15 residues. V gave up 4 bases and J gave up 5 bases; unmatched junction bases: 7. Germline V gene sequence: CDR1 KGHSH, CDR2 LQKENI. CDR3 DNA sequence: TGTGCCAGCTCACTAACACGGGGACTAGCGGAGACCCAGTACTTC. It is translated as CASSLTRGLAETQYF. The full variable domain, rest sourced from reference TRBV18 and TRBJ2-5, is NAGVMQNPRHLVRRRGQEARLRCSPMKGHSHVYWYRQLPEEGLKFMVYLQKENIIDESGMPKERFSAEFPKEGPSILRIQQVVRGDSAAYFCASSLTRGLAETQYFGPGTRLLVL.

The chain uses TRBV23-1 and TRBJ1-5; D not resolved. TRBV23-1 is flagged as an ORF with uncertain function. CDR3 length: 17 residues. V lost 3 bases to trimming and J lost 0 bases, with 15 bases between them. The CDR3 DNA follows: TGCGCCAGCAGTCAGACCAATGGGCCTTATAGCAATCAGCCCCAGCATTTT. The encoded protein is CASSQTNGPYSNQPQHF.

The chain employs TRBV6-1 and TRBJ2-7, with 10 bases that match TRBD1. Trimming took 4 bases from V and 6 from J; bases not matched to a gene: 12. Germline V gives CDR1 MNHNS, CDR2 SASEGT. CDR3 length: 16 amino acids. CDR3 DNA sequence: TGTGCCAGCAGTGCCTCCTCCGGGACAGGGGCAAGCGAGCAGTACTTC. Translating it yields CASSASSGTGASEQYF.

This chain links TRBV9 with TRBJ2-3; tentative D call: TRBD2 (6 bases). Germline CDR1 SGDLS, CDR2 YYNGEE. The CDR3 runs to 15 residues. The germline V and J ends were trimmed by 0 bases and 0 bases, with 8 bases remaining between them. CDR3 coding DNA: TGTGCCAGCAGCGTAGGCGGGGACAGCACAGATACGCAGTATTTT. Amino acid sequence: CASSVGGDSTDTQYF.

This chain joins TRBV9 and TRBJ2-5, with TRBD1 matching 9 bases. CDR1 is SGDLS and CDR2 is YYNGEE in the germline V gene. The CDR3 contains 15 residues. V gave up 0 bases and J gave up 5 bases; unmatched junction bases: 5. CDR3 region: CASSVARGTGETQYF. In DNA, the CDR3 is TGTGCCAGCAGCGTAGCTCGGGGGACAGGGGAGACCCAGTACTTC. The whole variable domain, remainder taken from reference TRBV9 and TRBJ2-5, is DSGVTQTPKHLITATGQRVTLRCSPRSGDLSVYWYQQSLDQGLQFLIQYYNGEERAKGNILERFSAQQFPDLHSELNLSSLELGDSALYFCASSVARGTGETQYFGPGTRLLVL.

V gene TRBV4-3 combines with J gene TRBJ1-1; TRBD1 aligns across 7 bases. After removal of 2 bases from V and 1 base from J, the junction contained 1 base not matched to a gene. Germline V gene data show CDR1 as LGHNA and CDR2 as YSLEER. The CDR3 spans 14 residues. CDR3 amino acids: CASSQNRGNTEAFF. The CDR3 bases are TGCGCCAGCAGCCAAAACAGGGGGAACACTGAAGCTTTCTTT.

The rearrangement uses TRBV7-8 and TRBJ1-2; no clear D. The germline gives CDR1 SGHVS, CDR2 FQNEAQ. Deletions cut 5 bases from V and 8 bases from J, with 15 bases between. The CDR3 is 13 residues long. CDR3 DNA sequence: TGTGCCAGCAGCGGAAGGACGGGAGAAGGCTACACCTTC. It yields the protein CASSGRTGEGYTF.

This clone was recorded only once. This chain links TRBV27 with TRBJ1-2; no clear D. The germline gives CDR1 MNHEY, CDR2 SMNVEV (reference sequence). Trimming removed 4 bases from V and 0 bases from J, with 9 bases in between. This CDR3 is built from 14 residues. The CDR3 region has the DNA TGTGCCAGCAGTTCACGAGGAACTAACTATGGCTACACCTTC. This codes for CASSSRGTNYGYTF.

The CDR3 DNA is TGTGCCACCACGACAGGGTTCACAGATACGCAGTATTTT. Translating gives CATTTGFTDTQYF. The rearrangement uses TRBV27 and TRBJ2-3; 7 nucleotides match TRBD1. Germline lookup yields CDR1 MNHEY and CDR2 SMNVEV (reference sequence). The J segment lost 2 bases and the V segment lost 10 bases, leaving 6 bases of the junction unmatched. This CDR3 is built from 13 residues.

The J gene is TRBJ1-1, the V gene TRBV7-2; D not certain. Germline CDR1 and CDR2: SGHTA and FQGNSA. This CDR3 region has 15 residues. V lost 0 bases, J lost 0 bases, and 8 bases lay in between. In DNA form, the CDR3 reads TGTGCCAGCAGCTTAGCTTCGGGGATGAACACTGAAGCTTTCTTT. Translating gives CASSLASGMNTEAFF. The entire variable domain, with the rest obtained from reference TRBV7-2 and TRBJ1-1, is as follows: GAGVSQSPSNKVTEKGKDVELRCDPISGHTALYWYRQSLGQGLEFLIYFQGNSAPDKSGLPSDRFSAERTGGSVSTLTIQRTQQEDSAVYLCASSLASGMNTEAFFGQGTRLTVV.

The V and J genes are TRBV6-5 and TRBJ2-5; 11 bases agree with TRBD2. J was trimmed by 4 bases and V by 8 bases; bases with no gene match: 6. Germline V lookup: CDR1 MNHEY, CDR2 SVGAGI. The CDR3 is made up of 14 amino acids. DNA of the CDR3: TGTGCCAGCGCCACTAGCGGGGGTCGAGAGACCCAGTACTTC. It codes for CASATSGGRETQYF.